The entry below describes one T cell receptor (beta chain). These data come from a study of low-dose radiotherapy and immunotherapy resistance in tumors. Study as a whole: Patients received 300 mg of oral aspirin each day across four cycles, commencing on cycle 1 day 1.

Nivolumab, ipilimumab, aspirin, low-dose cyclophosphamide and low-dose radiotherapy were given to donors. Patients eligible had advanced solid tumors without tumor-infiltrating lymphocytes. This CDR3 comprises 15 residues. After removal of 6 bases from V and 7 bases from J, the junction contained 5 bases not matched to a gene. TRAV- and TRBV-specific primers were used for first-strand cDNA, which covered alpha and beta chains. TCR amplification used around 20 PCR cycles, a constant-region primer and a V-primer adapter. Via MiXCR, TCRdb re-called the reads, giving one row per CDR3 protein. Of around 11,000 distinct CDR3 sequences in the sample, around three fifths are singletons; the top ten hold approximately 10%.

The chain joins TRBV12-3 or TRBV12-4 to TRBJ2-1; TRBD2 matches 14 bases. The receptor was derived from a human donor with advanced metastatic prostate, ovarian, gallbladder or colorectal cancer (not recorded which). This table probably holds off-target reads from a library built for another chain. The CDR3 DNA reads as TGTGCCAGCAGCTCCGGACTAGCGGGAGGAAATGAGCAGTTCTTC. It codes for CASSSGLAGGNEQFF.